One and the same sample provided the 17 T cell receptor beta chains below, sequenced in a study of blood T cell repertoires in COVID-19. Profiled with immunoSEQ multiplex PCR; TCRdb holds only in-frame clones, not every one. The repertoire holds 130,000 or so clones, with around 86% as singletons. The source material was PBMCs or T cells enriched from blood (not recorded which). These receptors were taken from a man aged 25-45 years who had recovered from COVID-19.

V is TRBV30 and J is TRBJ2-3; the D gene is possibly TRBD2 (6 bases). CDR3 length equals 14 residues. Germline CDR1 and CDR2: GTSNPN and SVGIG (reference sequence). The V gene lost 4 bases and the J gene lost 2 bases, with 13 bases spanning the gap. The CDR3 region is CAWNAGPNTDTQYF. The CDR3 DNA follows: TGTGCCTGGAACGCGGGACCTAACACAGATACGCAGTATTTT.

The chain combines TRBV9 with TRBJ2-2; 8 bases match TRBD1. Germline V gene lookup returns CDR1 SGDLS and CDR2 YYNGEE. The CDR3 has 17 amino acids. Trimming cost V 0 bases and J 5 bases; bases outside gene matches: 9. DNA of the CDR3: TGTGCCAGCAGCGTAGGAGTCGTACAGGGGGTAACCGGGGAGCTGTTTTTT. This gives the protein CASSVGVVQGVTGELFF. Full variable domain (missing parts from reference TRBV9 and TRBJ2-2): DSGVTQTPKHLITATGQRVTLRCSPRSGDLSVYWYQQSLDQGLQFLIQYYNGEERAKGNILERFSAQQFPDLHSELNLSSLELGDSALYFCASSVGVVQGVTGELFFGEGSRLTVL.

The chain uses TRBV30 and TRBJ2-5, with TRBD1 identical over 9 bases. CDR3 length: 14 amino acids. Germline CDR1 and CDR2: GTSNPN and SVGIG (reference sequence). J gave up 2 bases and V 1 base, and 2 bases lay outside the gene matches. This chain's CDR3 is CAWSAGQGQETQYF. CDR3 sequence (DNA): TGTGCCTGGAGTGCGGGACAGGGTCAAGAGACCCAGTACTTC.

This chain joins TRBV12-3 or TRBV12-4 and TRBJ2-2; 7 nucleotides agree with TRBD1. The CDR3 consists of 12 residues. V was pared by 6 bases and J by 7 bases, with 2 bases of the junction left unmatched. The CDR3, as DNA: TGTGCCAGCAGCCGGACAGGCGGGGAGCTGTTTTTT. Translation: CASSRTGGELFF.

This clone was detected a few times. The DNA of the CDR3 is TGTGCCAGCGGCTTGATGACTGAAGCTTTCTTT. Translated, it gives CASGLMTEAFF. This chain connects TRBV2 to TRBJ1-1; unclear D gene. CDR1 and CDR2 from the germline V gene are SNHLY and FYNNEI. This CDR3 spans 11 amino acids. The V end was cut by 8 bases, the J end by 5 bases, with 9 bases between. The whole variable domain, filled in from reference TRBV2 and TRBJ1-1, reads EPEVTQTPSHQVTQMGQEVILRCVPISNHLYFYWYRQILGQKVEFLVSFYNNEISEKSEIFDDQFSVERPDGSNFTLKIRSTKLEDSAMYFCASGLMTEAFFGQGTRLTVV.

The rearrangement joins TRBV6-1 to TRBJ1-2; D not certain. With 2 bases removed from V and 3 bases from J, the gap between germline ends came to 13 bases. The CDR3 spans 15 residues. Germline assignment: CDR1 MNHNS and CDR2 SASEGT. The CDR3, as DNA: TGTGCCAGCAGTGAAACGGAGGGCCCCCACTATGGCTACACCTTC. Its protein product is CASSETEGPHYGYTF.

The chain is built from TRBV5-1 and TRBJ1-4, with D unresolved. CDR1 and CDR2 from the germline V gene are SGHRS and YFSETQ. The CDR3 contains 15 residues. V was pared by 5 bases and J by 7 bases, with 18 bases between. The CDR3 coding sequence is TGCGCCAGCAGGTTGAGTTTCGGGGAGGGTGAAAAACTGTTTTTT. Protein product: CASRLSFGEGEKLFF.

CDR3 in DNA: TGCGCCAGCAGCCAAGAAGGACAGGAGTGGGTGGGGTACAATGAGCAGTTCTTC. It yields the protein CASSQEGQEWVGYNEQFF. This chain joins TRBV4-1 and TRBJ2-1; 7 bases line up with TRBD1. Germline CDR1 is MGHRA and CDR2 is YSYEKL. The CDR3 runs to 18 residues. V lost 0 bases and J lost 4; bases outside the gene matches: 12.

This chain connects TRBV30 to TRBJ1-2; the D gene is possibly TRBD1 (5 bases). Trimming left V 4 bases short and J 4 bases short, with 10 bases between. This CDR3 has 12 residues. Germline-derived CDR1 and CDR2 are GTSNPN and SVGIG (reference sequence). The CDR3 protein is CAWTGQVYGYTF. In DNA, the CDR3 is TGTGCCTGGACTGGACAAGTCTATGGCTACACCTTC.

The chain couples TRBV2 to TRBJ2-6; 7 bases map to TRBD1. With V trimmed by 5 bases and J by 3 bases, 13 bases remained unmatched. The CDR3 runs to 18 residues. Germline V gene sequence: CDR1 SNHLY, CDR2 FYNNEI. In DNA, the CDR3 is TGTGCCAGCAGTACCCCTCTCGACAGGGCTGGTGGGGCCAACGTCCTGACTTTC. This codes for CASSTPLDRAGGANVLTF.

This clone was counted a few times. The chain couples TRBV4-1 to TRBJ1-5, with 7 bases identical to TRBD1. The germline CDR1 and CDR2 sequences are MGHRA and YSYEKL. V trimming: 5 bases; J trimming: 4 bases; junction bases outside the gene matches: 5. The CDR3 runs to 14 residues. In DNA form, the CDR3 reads TGCGCCAGCAGCGACGGCAGGGGGAATCAGCCCCAGCATTTT. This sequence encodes CASSDGRGNQPQHF.

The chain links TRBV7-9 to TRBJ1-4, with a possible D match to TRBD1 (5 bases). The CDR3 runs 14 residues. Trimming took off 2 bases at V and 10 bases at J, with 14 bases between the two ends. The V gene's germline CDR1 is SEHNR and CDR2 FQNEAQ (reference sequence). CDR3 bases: TGTGCCAGCAGCTTATTGGGGGGGAGCGGAAAACTGTTTTTT. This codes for CASSLLGGSGKLFF.

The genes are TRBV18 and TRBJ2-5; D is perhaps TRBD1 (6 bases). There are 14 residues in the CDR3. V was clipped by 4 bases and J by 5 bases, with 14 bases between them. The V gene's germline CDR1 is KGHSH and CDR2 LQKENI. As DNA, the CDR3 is TGTGCCAGCTCACGCGACAGGTCGGGGGAGACCCAGTACTTC. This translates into CASSRDRSGETQYF.

Here the CDR3 reads CASSLAGGTQETQYF. The CDR3, as DNA: TGCGCCAGCAGCTTGGCTGGGGGGACCCAAGAGACCCAGTACTTC. The chain joins TRBV5-1 to TRBJ2-5; possible D gene TRBD2, 6 bases. The CDR3 has 15 residues. Germline CDR1 reads SGHRS; CDR2 reads YFSETQ. Trimming took 0 bases from V and 1 from J, leaving 10 bases between them.

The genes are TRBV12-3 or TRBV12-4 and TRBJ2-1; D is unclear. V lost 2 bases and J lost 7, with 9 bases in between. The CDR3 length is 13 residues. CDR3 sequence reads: CASSLLLRNEQFF. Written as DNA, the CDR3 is TGTGCCAGCAGTTTACTACTTCGTAATGAGCAGTTCTTC.

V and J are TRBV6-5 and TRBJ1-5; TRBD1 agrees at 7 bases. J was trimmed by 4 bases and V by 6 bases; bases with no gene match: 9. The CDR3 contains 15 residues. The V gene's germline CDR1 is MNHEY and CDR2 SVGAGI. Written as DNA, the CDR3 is TGTGCCAGCAGACCCACGGGACAGTCGAATCAGCCCCAGCATTTT. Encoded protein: CASRPTGQSNQPQHF.

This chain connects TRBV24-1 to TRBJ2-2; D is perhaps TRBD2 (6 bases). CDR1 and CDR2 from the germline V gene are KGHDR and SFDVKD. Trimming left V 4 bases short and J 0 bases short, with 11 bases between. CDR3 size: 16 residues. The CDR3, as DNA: TGTGCCACCAGTGACTCCGGGACTCCGAACACCGGGGAGCTGTTTTTT. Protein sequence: CATSDSGTPNTGELFF.